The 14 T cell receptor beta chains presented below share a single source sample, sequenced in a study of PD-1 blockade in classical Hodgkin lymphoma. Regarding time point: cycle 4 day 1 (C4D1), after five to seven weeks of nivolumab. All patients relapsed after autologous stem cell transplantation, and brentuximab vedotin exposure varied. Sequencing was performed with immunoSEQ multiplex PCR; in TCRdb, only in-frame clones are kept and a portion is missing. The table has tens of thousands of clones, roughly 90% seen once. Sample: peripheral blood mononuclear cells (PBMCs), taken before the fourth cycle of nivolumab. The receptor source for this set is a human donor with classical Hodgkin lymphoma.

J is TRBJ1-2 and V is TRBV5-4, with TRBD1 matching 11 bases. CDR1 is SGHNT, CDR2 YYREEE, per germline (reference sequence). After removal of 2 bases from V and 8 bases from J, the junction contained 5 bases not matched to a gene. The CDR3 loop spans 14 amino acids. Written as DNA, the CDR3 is TGTGCCAGCAGCTTTGGGACAGGGGGTAGCGGCTACACCTTC. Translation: CASSFGTGGSGYTF.

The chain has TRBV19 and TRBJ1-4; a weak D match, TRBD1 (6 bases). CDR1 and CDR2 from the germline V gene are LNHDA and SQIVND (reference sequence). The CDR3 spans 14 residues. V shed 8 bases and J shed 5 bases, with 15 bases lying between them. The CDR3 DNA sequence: TGTGCCAGTTGGAGCTTGGGGGGCAATGAAAAACTGTTTTTT. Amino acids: CASWSLGGNEKLFF.

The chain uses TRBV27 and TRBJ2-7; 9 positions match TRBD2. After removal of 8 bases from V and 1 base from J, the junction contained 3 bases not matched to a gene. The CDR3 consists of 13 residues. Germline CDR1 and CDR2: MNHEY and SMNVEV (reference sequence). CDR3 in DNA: TGTGCCAGCGGACTAGCGCCGTCCTACGAGCAGTACTTC. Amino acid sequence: CASGLAPSYEQYF.

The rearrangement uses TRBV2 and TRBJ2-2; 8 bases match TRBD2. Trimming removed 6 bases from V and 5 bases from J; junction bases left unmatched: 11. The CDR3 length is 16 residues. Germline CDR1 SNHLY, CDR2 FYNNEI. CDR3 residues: CASRGGRGEYTGELFF. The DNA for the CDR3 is TGTGCCAGCAGGGGAGGGCGGGGGGAATATACCGGGGAGCTGTTTTTT.

As DNA, the CDR3 is TGCGCCAGCAGCCAAACCACTCTAGCGGGAACATACAATGAGCAGTTCTTC. Its protein product is CASSQTTLAGTYNEQFF. The chain carries TRBV4-1 and TRBJ2-1, with 9 nucleotides matching TRBD2. The length of the CDR3 is 17 residues. Trimming cost V 2 bases and J 4 bases; bases outside gene matches: 9. From germline, CDR1 is MGHRA and CDR2 YSYEKL.

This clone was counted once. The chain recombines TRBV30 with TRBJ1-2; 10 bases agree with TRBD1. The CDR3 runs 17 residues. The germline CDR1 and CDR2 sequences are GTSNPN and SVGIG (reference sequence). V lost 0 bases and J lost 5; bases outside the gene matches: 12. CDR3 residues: CAWSVRGWTGGYYGYTF. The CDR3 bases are TGTGCCTGGAGTGTACGGGGATGGACAGGGGGTTATTATGGCTACACCTTC.

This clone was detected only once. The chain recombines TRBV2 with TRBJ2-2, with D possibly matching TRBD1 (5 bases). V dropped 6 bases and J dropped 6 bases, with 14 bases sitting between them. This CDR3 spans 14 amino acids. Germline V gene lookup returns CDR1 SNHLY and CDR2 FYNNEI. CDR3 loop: CASSLLRVPGELFF. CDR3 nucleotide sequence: TGTGCCAGCAGCCTCCTCAGGGTCCCCGGGGAGCTGTTTTTT.

The CDR3, as DNA: TGTGCCAGCAGTGCGCTAGCAGAGATTTACAATGAGCAGTTCTTC. This codes for CASSALAEIYNEQFF. The chain links TRBV25-1 to TRBJ2-1; D might be TRBD2 (5 bases). V dropped 4 bases and J dropped 4 bases, with 14 bases sitting between them. CDR3 length: 15 amino acids. From germline, CDR1 is MGHDK and CDR2 SYGVNS.

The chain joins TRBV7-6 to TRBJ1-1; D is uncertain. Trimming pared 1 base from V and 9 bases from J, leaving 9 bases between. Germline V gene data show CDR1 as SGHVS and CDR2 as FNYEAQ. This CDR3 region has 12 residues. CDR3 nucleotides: TGTGCCAGCAGCTTAGATGAGGGAAAAGCTTTCTTT. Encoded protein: CASSLDEGKAFF.

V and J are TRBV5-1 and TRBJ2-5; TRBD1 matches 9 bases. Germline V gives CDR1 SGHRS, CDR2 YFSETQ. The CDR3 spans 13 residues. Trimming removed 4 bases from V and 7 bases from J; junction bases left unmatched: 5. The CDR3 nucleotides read TGCGCCAGCAGCCCGGGACAGGGAGGGACCCAGTACTTC. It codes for CASSPGQGGTQYF.

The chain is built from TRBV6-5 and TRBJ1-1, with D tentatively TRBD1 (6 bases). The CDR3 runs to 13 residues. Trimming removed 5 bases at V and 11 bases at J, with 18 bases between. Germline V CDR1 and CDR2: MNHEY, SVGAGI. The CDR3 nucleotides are TGTGCCAGCAGTCCCGGGGCAGGGGCGCGGGCTTTCTTT. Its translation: CASSPGAGARAFF.

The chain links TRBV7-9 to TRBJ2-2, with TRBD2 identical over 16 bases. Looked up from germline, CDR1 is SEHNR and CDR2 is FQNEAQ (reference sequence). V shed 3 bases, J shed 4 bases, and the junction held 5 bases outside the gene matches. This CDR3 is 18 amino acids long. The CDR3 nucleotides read TGTGCCAGCAGCTTCGGGACTAGCGGGAGGGCCGGCACCGGGGAGCTGTTTTTT. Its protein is CASSFGTSGRAGTGELFF.

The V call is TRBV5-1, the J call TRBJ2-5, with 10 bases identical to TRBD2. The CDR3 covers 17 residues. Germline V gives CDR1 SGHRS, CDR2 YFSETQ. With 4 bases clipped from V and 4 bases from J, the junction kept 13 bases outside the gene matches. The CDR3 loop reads CASSPRTSGLGRETQYF. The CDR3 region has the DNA TGCGCCAGCAGCCCGAGGACTAGCGGCCTGGGGAGAGAGACCCAGTACTTC.

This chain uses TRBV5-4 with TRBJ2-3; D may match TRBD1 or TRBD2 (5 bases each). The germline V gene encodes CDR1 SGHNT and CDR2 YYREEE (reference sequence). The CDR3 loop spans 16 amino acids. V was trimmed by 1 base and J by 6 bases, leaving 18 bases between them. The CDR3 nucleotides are TGTGCCAGCAGCTTGACGTCGCTCTGGGGACGGGATACGCAGTATTTT. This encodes CASSLTSLWGRDTQYF.